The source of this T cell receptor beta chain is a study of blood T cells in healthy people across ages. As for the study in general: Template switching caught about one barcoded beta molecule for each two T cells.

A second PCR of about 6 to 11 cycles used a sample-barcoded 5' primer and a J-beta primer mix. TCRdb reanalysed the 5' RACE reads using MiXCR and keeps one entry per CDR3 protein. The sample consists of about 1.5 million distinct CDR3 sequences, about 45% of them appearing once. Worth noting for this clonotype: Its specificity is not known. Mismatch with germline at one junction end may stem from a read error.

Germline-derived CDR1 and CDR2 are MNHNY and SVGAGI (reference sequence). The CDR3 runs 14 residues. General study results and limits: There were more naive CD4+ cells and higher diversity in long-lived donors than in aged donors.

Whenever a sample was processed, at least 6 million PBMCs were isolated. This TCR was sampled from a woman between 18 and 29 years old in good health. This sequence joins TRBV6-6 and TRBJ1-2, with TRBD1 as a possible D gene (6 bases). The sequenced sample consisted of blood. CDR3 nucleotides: TGTGTCAGCACTGGGACAAGCGCTTTCTATGGCTACACCTTC. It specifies CVSTGTSAFYGYTF.